A selection of T cell receptor beta chains follows, all from one sample in a study of shared clonotypes between healthy human individuals. Generated by immunoSEQ multiplex PCR, the TCRdb table keeps only in-frame clones and is missing some. The table has 2 million to 2.5 million clones, over 85% seen once. Sequenced input: naive CD4+ T cells from PBMCs. The receptors come from a man younger than 30 in good health. Some clones in this sample may be carry-over from other donors' samples. Each CDR3 is given with its conserved first and last residue. The D gene is left open where the match is weak. Some rows mark clone size as missing; the rest say once, few, many or name a class of expanded clone.

>TRBV13|-|-|TRBJ2-1
TGTGCCAGCAGTCGGCGTACGGCAAGCTCCTACAATGAGCAGTTCTTC
CASSRRTASSYNEQFF
>TRBV25-1|TRBD1|-|TRBJ1-1
TGTGCCAGCAGTGACCCCCGACAGGGGGTTTTAGAGGCTTTCTTT
CASSDPRQGVLEAFF
>TRBV7-8|TRBD1|-|TRBJ1-2
TGTGCCAGCAGCTTAGTTGGGACAGGGGGCTATGGCTACACCTTC
CASSLVGTGGYGYTF
>TRBV7-2|-|once|TRBJ1-1
TGTGCCAGCAGCTTCGACAGCGGGAACACTGAAGCTTTCTTT
CASSFDSGNTEAFF
>TRBV6-5|-|once|TRBJ2-3
TGTGCCAGCAGTTACAGTCTAGCCACAGATACGCAGTATTTT
CASSYSLATDTQYF
>TRBV9|-|-|TRBJ2-7
TGTGCCAGCAGCGTAGAAGGAGGGCCTTTGGGGGAGCAGTACTTC
CASSVEGGPLGEQYF
>TRBV9|-|-|TRBJ2-1
TGTGCCAGCAGCGGGTTTGCGGGAAAGTACAATGAGCAGTTCTTC
CASSGFAGKYNEQFF
>TRBV18|-|-|TRBJ2-4
TGTGCCAGCTCACCGACGGGGACACTAGCTTTAGCCAAAAACATTCAGTACTTC
CASSPTGTLALAKNIQYF
>TRBV15|TRBD2|-|TRBJ2-7
TGTGCCACCGAACAACCGGGACTAGCGGGGACCCCCGCCGAGCAGTACTTC
CATEQPGLAGTPAEQYF
>TRBV12-5|-|once|TRBJ2-2
TGTGCTAGTGGTTTAGCAGGGCGGACCGGGGAGCTGTTTTTT
CASGLAGRTGELFF
>TRBV29-1|-|-|TRBJ2-3
TGCAGCGTGGGCTTATCATACACAGATACGCAGTATTTT
CSVGLSYTDTQYF
>TRBV28|-|-|TRBJ1-6
TGTGCCAGCTGCCCAGAGGACCGTTATAATTCACCCCTCCACTTT
CASCPEDRYNSPLHF
>TRBV7-2|-|-|TRBJ2-7
TGTGCCAGCAGCCCAGGGCGCGGCAGACCCTACGAGCAGTACTTC
CASSPGRGRPYEQYF